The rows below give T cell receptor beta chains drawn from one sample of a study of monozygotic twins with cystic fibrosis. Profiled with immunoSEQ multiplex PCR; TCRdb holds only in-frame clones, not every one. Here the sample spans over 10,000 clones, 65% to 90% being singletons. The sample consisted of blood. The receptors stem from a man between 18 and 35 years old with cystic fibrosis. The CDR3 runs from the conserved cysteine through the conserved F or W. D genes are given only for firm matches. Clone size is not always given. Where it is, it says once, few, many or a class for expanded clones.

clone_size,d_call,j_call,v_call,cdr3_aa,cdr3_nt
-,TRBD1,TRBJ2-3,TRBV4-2,CASSQDGTVSTDTQYF,TGTGCCAGCAGCCAAGACGGGACAGTCAGCACAGATACGCAGTATTTT
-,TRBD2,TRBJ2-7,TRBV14,CASSPMTSGGEQYF,TGTGCCAGCAGCCCCATGACTAGCGGGGGCGAGCAGTACTTC
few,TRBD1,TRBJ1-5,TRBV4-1,CASSHQGGKSNQPQHF,TGCGCCAGCAGCCATCAGGGGGGAAAATCCAATCAGCCCCAGCATTTT
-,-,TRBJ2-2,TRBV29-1,CSVSQPTGELFF,TGCAGCGTCAGCCAACCGACCGGGGAGCTGTTTTTT
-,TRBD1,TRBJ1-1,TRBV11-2,CASSRTGEMTEAFF,TGTGCCAGCAGCCGGACAGGTGAGATGACTGAAGCTTTCTTT
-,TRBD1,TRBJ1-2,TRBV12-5,CASGQGDWGYGYTF,TGTGCTAGTGGTCAGGGGGATTGGGGGTATGGCTACACCTTC
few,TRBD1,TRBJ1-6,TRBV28,CASSPGQDSSPLHF,TGTGCCAGCAGCCCCGGACAGGATAGTTCACCCCTCCACTTT
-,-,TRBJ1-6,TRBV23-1,CASSSSGHPGLSSYNSPLHF,TGCGCCAGCAGCTCTTCCGGCCATCCCGGATTAAGCTCCTATAATTCACCCCTCCACTTT
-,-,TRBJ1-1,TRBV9,CASSVGGEQGGGTEAFF,TGTGCCAGCAGCGTAGGAGGGGAACAGGGAGGGGGCACTGAAGCTTTCTTT
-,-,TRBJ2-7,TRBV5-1,CASSWDGAYEQYF,TGCGCCAGCAGCTGGGACGGGGCCTACGAGCAGTACTTC
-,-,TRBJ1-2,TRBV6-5,CASRSQGPNYGYTF,TGTGCCAGCAGGTCACAAGGACCTAACTATGGCTACACCTTC
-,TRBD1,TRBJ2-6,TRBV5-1,CASSRDRQSSGANVLTF,TGCGCCAGCAGCAGGGACAGACAGAGCTCTGGGGCCAACGTCCTGACTTTC
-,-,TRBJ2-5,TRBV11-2,CASSLGQAVAQYF,TGTGCCAGCAGCTTAGGGCAGGCGGTGGCCCAGTACTTC
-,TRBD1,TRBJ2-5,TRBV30,CAWSRGTGVWETQYF,TGTGCCTGGAGTAGGGGGACAGGGGTATGGGAGACCCAGTACTTC
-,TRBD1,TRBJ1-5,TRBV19,CASRIQGNSNQPQHF,TGTGCCAGTAGAATACAGGGGAATAGCAATCAGCCCCAGCATTTT
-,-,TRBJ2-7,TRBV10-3,CASGLEGGFSEQYF,TGTGCCTCCGGGTTAGAGGGCGGGTTTAGCGAGCAGTACTTC
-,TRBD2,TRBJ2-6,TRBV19,CASSIGREALEGANVLTF,TGTGCCAGTAGTATAGGACGGGAGGCCCTTGAAGGGGCCAACGTCCTGACTTTC
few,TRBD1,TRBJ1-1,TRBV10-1,CASTTGVSTEAFF,TGCGCCAGCACCACAGGGGTGAGCACTGAAGCTTTCTTT
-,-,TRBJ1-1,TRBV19,CASSIYGGKMNTEAFF,TGTGCCAGTAGTATATACGGCGGAAAAATGAACACTGAAGCTTTCTTT
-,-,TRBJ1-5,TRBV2,CASSEARYGGNQPQHF,TGTGCCAGCAGTGAAGCGAGGTACGGGGGCAATCAGCCCCAGCATTTT
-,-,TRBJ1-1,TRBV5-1,CASSLDRNTEAFF,TGCGCCAGCAGCTTGGACAGGAACACTGAAGCTTTCTTT
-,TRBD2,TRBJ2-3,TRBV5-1,CASRQTSVPTDTQYF,TGCGCCAGCAGACAAACTAGCGTCCCTACAGATACGCAGTATTTT
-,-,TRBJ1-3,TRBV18,CASSAASTNSGNTIYF,TGTGCCAGCTCCGCGGCCTCGACAAACTCTGGAAACACCATATATTTT
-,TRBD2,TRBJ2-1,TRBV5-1,CASSWGVAGGYNEQFF,TGCGCCAGCAGCTGGGGGGTAGCGGGAGGGTACAATGAGCAGTTCTTC
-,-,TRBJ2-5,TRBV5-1,CASSRAGAQYF,TGCGCCAGCAGCAGAGCCGGGGCCCAGTACTTC
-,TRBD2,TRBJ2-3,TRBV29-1,CSVEHLAGTDTQYF,TGCAGCGTTGAACACCTAGCGGGAACAGATACGCAGTATTTT
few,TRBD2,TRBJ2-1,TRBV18,CASSRPSGGAGEQFF,TGTGCCAGCTCACGTCCTAGCGGGGGGGCCGGTGAGCAGTTCTTC
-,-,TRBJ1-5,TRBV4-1,CASSQDTVRSSNQPQHF,TGCGCCAGCAGCCAAGACACCGTTCGTTCAAGCAATCAGCCCCAGCATTTT
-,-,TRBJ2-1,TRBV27,CASSLVGVGVYNEQFF,TGTGCCAGCAGTTTAGTAGGTGTGGGGGTCTACAATGAGCAGTTCTTC
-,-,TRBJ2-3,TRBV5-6,CASSFLGADTDTQYF,TGTGCCAGCAGCTTTCTGGGGGCGGACACAGATACGCAGTATTTT
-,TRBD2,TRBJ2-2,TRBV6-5,CASAVAGGGIGELFF,TGTGCCAGCGCAGTAGCGGGGGGCGGTATCGGGGAGCTGTTTTTT
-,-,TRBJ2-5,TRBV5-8,CASSLEWGAKETQYF,TGTGCCAGCAGCTTGGAATGGGGAGCCAAAGAGACCCAGTACTTC
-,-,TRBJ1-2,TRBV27,CASRRGDSTFGYTF,TGTGCCAGCAGGAGGGGGGATTCGACCTTTGGCTACACCTTC
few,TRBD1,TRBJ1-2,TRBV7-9,CASSLDGTGANYGYTF,TGTGCCAGCAGCCTTGACGGGACAGGGGCTAACTATGGCTACACCTTC
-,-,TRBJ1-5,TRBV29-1,CSALGPNLAQHF,TGCAGCGCCCTGGGTCCCAATCTGGCCCAGCATTTT
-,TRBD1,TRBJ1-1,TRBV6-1,CASSEGDRQKAFF,TGTGCCAGCAGTGAAGGGGACAGGCAGAAAGCTTTCTTT
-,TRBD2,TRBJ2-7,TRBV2,CASSQSILAGPSYEQYF,TGTGCCAGCAGTCAATCGATTCTAGCGGGTCCCTCCTACGAGCAGTACTTC
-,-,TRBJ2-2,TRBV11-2,CASSSLVASTGELFF,TGTGCCAGCAGCTCCCTGGTAGCGTCCACCGGGGAGCTGTTTTTT
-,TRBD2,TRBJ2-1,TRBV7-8,CASSSSSGASYNEQFF,TGTGCCAGCAGCTCGTCTAGCGGGGCGTCCTACAATGAGCAGTTCTTC
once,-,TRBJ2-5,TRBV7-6,CASSLDSGQETQYF,TGTGCCAGCAGCTTGGACAGCGGTCAAGAGACCCAGTACTTC
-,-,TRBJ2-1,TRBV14,CASSQELGLQFNEQFF,TGTGCCAGCAGCCAAGAATTGGGACTGCAATTCAATGAGCAGTTCTTC
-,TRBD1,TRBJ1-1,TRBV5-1,CASNKQGAYTEAFF,TGCGCCAGCAACAAACAGGGGGCCTACACTGAAGCTTTCTTT
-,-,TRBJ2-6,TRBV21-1,CASSRAGRVGANVLTF,TGTGCCAGCAGCCGGGCGGGCAGGGTCGGGGCCAACGTCCTGACTTTC
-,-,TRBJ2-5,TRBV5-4,CASSLLGDGETQYF,TGTGCCAGCAGCTTGTTAGGGGATGGAGAGACCCAGTACTTC
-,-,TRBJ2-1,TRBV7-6,CASSPVVAEQFF,TGTGCCAGCAGCCCCGTGGTCGCTGAGCAGTTCTTC